These 23 T cell receptor beta chains came from one sample sequenced in a study of patients and donors after allogeneic stem cell transplantation (dated by TCRdb to 2020 to 2021). Library creation used RT-PCR. Instrument on record: NextSeq 550. TCRdb applied fastp at Q25 and MiXCR to the public reads, then kept only in-frame beta chains. Rows are unified per CDR3 protein, each entry keeping the most common DNA and genes. The sample contains roughly 940,000 distinct CDR3 sequences, under 20% of them found a single time. The top ten constitute 6% of the sample. The material sequenced was blood, either unsorted or a sorted T cell fraction (not recorded which). Every receptor here comes from a human donor who was either an allogeneic HSCT recipient or a stem cell or donor lymphocyte infusion donor (not recorded which). It is not recorded whose cells these are; they may come from a transplant donor.

This clonotype was picked up a small number of times. The CDR3 DNA follows: TGTGCCAGCAGCTCGACCAGCGGGAGGGCGGAGCAGTACTTC. Translated: CASSSTSGRAEQYF. J is TRBJ2-7 and V is TRBV11-2; 10 nucleotides align to TRBD2. The V and J ends lost 4 bases and 7 bases, in that order; junction bases with no gene match: 7. This CDR3 is built from 14 residues. The germline gives CDR1 SGHAT, CDR2 FQNNGV.

This clonotype was seen a few times. J is TRBJ1-1 and V is TRBV30, with TRBD1 as a possible D gene (5 bases). The V gene lost 1 base and the J gene lost 3 bases, with 12 bases spanning the gap. CDR3 length equals 14 residues. Germline V lookup: CDR1 GTSNPN, CDR2 SVGIG (reference sequence). As DNA, the CDR3 is TGTGCCTGGAGTGAAGGGGTCGTTCACACTGAAGCTTTCTTT. Translating it yields CAWSEGVVHTEAFF.

In its sample, this clonotype was seen a few times. This rearrangement joins TRBV5-5 to TRBJ1-6; TRBD1 might be the D (6 bases). Between the trimmed V and J ends, which lost 7 bases and 6 bases, there was a span of 14 bases. From germline, CDR1 is SGHKS and CDR2 YYEKEE (reference sequence). The CDR3 is 14 amino acids. Here the CDR3 DNA reads TGTGCCAGCGGGAAGGGGGGGGGTAATTCACCCCTCCACTTT. It encodes CASGKGGGNSPLHF.

This clonotype was seen repeatedly, ten times or more. The chain joins TRBV28 to TRBJ1-1; 9 bases map to TRBD1. This CDR3 spans 15 amino acids. The V gene's germline CDR1 is MDHEN and CDR2 SYDVKM. V shed 5 bases, J shed 5 bases, and the junction held 9 bases outside the gene matches. CDR3 DNA sequence: TGTGCCAGCAGTATGGGGACAGGGCGGGTGACTGAAGCTTTCTTT. Protein sequence: CASSMGTGRVTEAFF.

This clonotype has more than one count but fewer than ten. CDR3 nucleotides: TGTGCCAGCAGGCTAGCGGAAGGCTCCTACGAGCAGTACTTC. Amino acid sequence: CASRLAEGSYEQYF. The V gene is TRBV12-3 or TRBV12-4, the J gene TRBJ2-7, with 7 bases that match TRBD2. Unmatched junction bases numbered 5, after V lost 6 bases and J lost 0 bases. CDR3 length: 14 amino acids.

This clonotype turned up a few times. This chain connects TRBV20-1 to TRBJ1-1; perhaps TRBD1 as D (5 bases). V lost 0 bases and J 5 bases, leaving 13 bases between the germline ends. CDR1 and CDR2 (germline): DFQATT, SNEGSKA (reference sequence). The length of the CDR3 is 14 residues. The CDR3 bases are TGCAGTGCTAGAGAACGGGGGTCGGGGACTGAAGCTTTCTTT. Amino acids: CSARERGSGTEAFF.

The V call is TRBV9, the J call TRBJ2-6; tentatively, D is TRBD2 (6 bases). CDR3 length: 18 residues. V was pared by 4 bases and J by 0 bases, with 17 bases between. Germline loops: CDR1 SGDLS, CDR2 YYNGEE. CDR3 nucleotides: TGTGCCAGCAGCCTCGGGGGATATACCGCCTCTGGGGCCAACGTCCTGACTTTC. Its protein product is CASSLGGYTASGANVLTF.

The chain recombines TRBV7-9 with TRBJ1-1; no reliable D call. The CDR3 covers 15 residues. Trimming pared 5 bases from V and 1 base from J, leaving 14 bases between. Germline lookup yields CDR1 SEHNR and CDR2 FQNEAQ (reference sequence). The DNA of the CDR3 is TGTGCCAGCAGCCCTAGACTTGGAGAGAACACTGAAGCTTTCTTT. Translating gives CASSPRLGENTEAFF.

The CDR3 reads CASSYRDGEKLFF. The CDR3 region has the DNA TGTGCCAGCAGCTACCGGGACGGGGAAAAACTGTTTTTT. The V and J genes are TRBV7-2 and TRBJ1-4; the D gene is possibly TRBD1 (5 bases). The CDR3 loop spans 13 amino acids. V lost 4 bases and J 8 bases, leaving 11 bases between the germline ends. Germline V gene lookup returns CDR1 SGHTA and CDR2 FQGNSA.

V usage is TRBV4-2 and J usage is TRBJ2-3; D remains ambiguous. Germline values: CDR1 LGHNA, CDR2 YNFKEQ. Trimming stripped 0 bases from V and 10 bases from J, with 14 bases between. The CDR3 is 14 amino acids. The CDR3 bases are TGTGCCAGCAGCCAAGATCCCGCTACCGGGCCGCAGTATTTT. This codes for CASSQDPATGPQYF.

The genes are TRBV20-1 and TRBJ1-2; D is unclear. V lost 6 bases and J 4 bases, leaving 18 bases between the germline ends. There are 14 residues in the CDR3. Germline V CDR1 and CDR2: DFQATT, SNEGSKA (reference sequence). The CDR3 sequence: CSAHRIRDGYGYTF. In DNA form, the CDR3 reads TGCAGTGCCCACCGAATTAGGGATGGCTATGGCTACACCTTC.

This clonotype was seen a few times. The J gene is TRBJ2-5, the V gene TRBV6-2 or TRBV6-3; no clear D. V lost 3 bases and J 2 bases, leaving 7 bases between the germline ends. This CDR3 has 13 amino acids. CDR1 is MNHEY, CDR2 SVGEGT, per germline. The CDR3, as DNA: TGTGCCAGCAGTTATGGAATACAAGAGACCCAGTACTTC. This sequence encodes CASSYGIQETQYF.

The chain carries TRBV9 and TRBJ1-1; D gene unclear. Trimming removed 0 bases at V and 1 base at J, with 10 bases between. Per germline, CDR1 SGDLS and CDR2 YYNGEE. The CDR3 loop spans 15 amino acids. CDR3 nucleotides: TGTGCCAGCAGCGTAGAAGGCAGTAAGAACACTGAAGCTTTCTTT. This translates into CASSVEGSKNTEAFF.

This chain connects TRBV11-2 to TRBJ2-5; TRBD2 matches at 7 bases. V lost 5 bases and J lost 4; bases outside the gene matches: 4. Germline CDR1 SGHAT, CDR2 FQNNGV. The CDR3 contains 13 residues. The CDR3 region has the DNA TGTGCCAGCAGCCGTGGGAGGGCAGAGACCCAGTACTTC. Amino acids: CASSRGRAETQYF.

This clonotype has a handful of counts. The genes are TRBV29-1 and TRBJ1-1, with D uncertain. This CDR3 has 15 amino acids. CDR1 is SQVTM and CDR2 is ANQGSEA in the germline V gene. Trimming removed 2 bases from V and 3 bases from J, with 16 bases in between. CDR3 region: CSVEPGPRPHTEAFF. CDR3 nucleotide sequence: TGCAGCGTTGAACCCGGCCCCCGGCCCCACACTGAAGCTTTCTTT.

This clonotype was picked up a small number of times. The V gene is TRBV7-9, the J gene TRBJ1-1; the D is unclear. Trimming stripped 0 bases from V and 4 bases from J, with 9 bases between. The CDR3 has 14 amino acids. Germline CDR1 SEHNR, CDR2 FQNEAQ (reference sequence). CDR3 region: CASSLAGFATEAFF. DNA of the CDR3: TGTGCCAGCAGCTTAGCGGGGTTTGCCACTGAAGCTTTCTTT.

V and J are TRBV24-1 and TRBJ2-3; no reliable D call. This CDR3 has 14 residues. Germline V CDR1 and CDR2: KGHDR, SFDVKD. The V and J ends lost 3 bases and 2 bases respectively, with 8 bases between them. CDR3 loop: CATSDERNTDTQYF. In DNA form, the CDR3 reads TGTGCCACCAGTGATGAGAGGAACACAGATACGCAGTATTTT.

V is TRBV7-8 and J is TRBJ2-6; unclear D gene. V dropped 2 bases and J dropped 2 bases, with 10 bases sitting between them. CDR3 length equals 16 residues. The V gene's germline CDR1 is SGHVS and CDR2 FQNEAQ. The CDR3 DNA follows: TGTGCCAGCAGCTTATTTTTGGGGACTGGGGCCAACGTCCTGACTTTC. Translating it yields CASSLFLGTGANVLTF.

This clonotype has a count of ten or more. The chain has TRBV27 and TRBJ2-7, with 7 bases identical to TRBD2. The ends lost 3 bases at V and 7 bases at J; junction bases unmatched: 9. There are 14 residues in the CDR3. The germline gives CDR1 MNHEY, CDR2 SMNVEV (reference sequence). DNA of the CDR3: TGTGCCAGCAGTTTTAAGCGGGAAATGAGGGAGCAGTACTTC. As protein: CASSFKREMREQYF.

This sequence joins TRBV6-5 and TRBJ2-5; 8 bases agree with TRBD2. V was pared by 4 bases and J by 4 bases, with 14 bases of the junction left unmatched. This CDR3 has 17 residues. Per germline, CDR1 MNHEY and CDR2 SVGAGI. The CDR3 reads CASSSPRGAGVRETQYF. In nucleotides, the CDR3 is TGTGCCAGCAGTTCCCCCCGGGGAGCGGGGGTACGAGAGACCCAGTACTTC.

The rearrangement uses TRBV6-2 or TRBV6-3 and TRBJ2-5; 13 bases line up with TRBD2. Unmatched junction bases numbered 6, after V lost 6 bases and J lost 2 bases. This CDR3 contains 16 residues. Looked up from germline, CDR1 is MNHEY and CDR2 is SVGEGT. The CDR3 protein is CASRRRLAGGQETQYF. The CDR3 bases are TGTGCCAGCAGGAGGAGACTAGCGGGAGGTCAAGAGACCCAGTACTTC.

The genes are TRBV11-2 and TRBJ2-1; D may correspond to TRBD1 or TRBD2 (5 bases each). This CDR3 is built from 18 residues. In germline, CDR1 is SGHAT, CDR2 FQNNGV. Trimming took 2 bases from V and 0 from J, leaving 17 bases between them. The DNA for the CDR3 is TGTGCCAGCAGCTTATGGGCCGGGACCCTGAGCTCCTACAATGAGCAGTTCTTC. Its protein is CASSLWAGTLSSYNEQFF.

This clonotype was seen at least ten times. The CDR3 protein is CASSFPSQANYGYTF. For the CDR3, the DNA is TGTGCCAGCAGTTTCCCATCACAGGCTAACTATGGCTACACCTTC. This chain joins TRBV12-3 or TRBV12-4 and TRBJ1-2; D might be TRBD1 (5 bases). The V end was cut by 3 bases, the J end by 0 bases, with 11 bases between. This CDR3 spans 15 amino acids.